The 27 T cell receptor beta chains below all came from one sample that was sequenced in a study of prognosis after radiotherapy for stage I lung cancer. Amplification of TCR beta CDR3 from genomic DNA used two-round multiplex PCR. Initially, in first-round PCR, primers specific to each TRBV and TRBJ gene were used. TCRdb re-called the multiplex PCR reads through MiXCR, storing one row per CDR3 protein. Here the sample spans 26,000 or so distinct CDR3 sequences, 30% being singletons. The material sequenced was PBMCs, taken before or after stereotactic body radiation therapy (not recorded which). These receptor sequences come from a donor of 50 years or more with non-small cell lung cancer.

A word on this clonotype: A much larger clone is a single base away; this may be a read error. CDR3 sequence: CASSFYRGNGYTF. The CDR3 DNA follows: TGTGCCAGCAGTTTCTACAGGGGTAATGGCTACACCTTC. The rearrangement links TRBV6-5 to TRBJ1-2, with 7 bases matching TRBD1. Germline CDR1 reads MNHEY; CDR2 reads SVGAGI. Trimming took 4 bases from V and 6 from J; bases not matched to a gene: 5. The CDR3 consists of 13 residues.

This clonotype was recorded at least ten times. J is TRBJ1-2 and V is TRBV12-3 or TRBV12-4; no clear D. The V end lost 10 bases, the J end lost 5 bases, and 17 bases lay between the germline ends. CDR3 length: 13 amino acids. The CDR3 DNA reads as TGTGCCATCAAGGGAGAGTTGGAGTATGGCTACACCTTC. Encoded protein: CAIKGELEYGYTF.

This chain's CDR3 is CATSEAGEEEKLFF. In nucleotides, the CDR3 is TGTGCCACCAGTGAAGCAGGGGAAGAGGAAAAACTGTTTTTT. V and J are TRBV24-1 and TRBJ1-4; D may be TRBD1 (6 bases). The germline CDR1 and CDR2 sequences are KGHDR and SFDVKD. CDR3 size: 14 residues. Trimming stripped 4 bases from V and 8 bases from J, with 13 bases between.

Details on this clonotype: The junction does not match germline at one end; this may be a read error. The CDR3 loop is CASIYSTENEQFF. As DNA, the CDR3 is TGTGCCAGCATTTACTCGACGGAGAATGAGCAGTTCTTC. The chain employs TRBV6-6 and TRBJ2-1; D is unresolved. CDR1 is MNHNY and CDR2 is SVGAGI in the germline V gene (reference sequence). CDR3 size: 13 residues.

The table lists this clonotype with many counts. The chain has TRBV2 and TRBJ2-5; 10 positions match TRBD2. The V gene's germline CDR1 is SNHLY and CDR2 FYNNEI. The CDR3 covers 16 residues. J was trimmed by 4 bases and V by 6 bases; bases with no gene match: 11. The DNA of the CDR3 is TGTGCCAGCAGCCAGCGGGAGGGCCGGTTCCCAGAGACCCAGTACTTC. Protein sequence: CASSQREGRFPETQYF.

Worth noting for this clonotype: It may be a read error: a sequence one base away is much more abundant. This chain links TRBV5-1 with TRBJ1-2; no reliable D call. The germline V gene encodes CDR1 SGHRS and CDR2 YFSETQ. CDR3 size: 13 residues. The chain's CDR3 is CATPSPGNDGCTF. DNA for the CDR3: TGCGCCACCCCCTCCCCGGGGAATGATGGCTGCACCTTC.

The V and J genes are TRBV7-3 and TRBJ2-2, with D tentatively TRBD1 (6 bases). From germline, CDR1 is SGHTA and CDR2 FQGTGA. Trimming shortened V by 1 base and J by 7 bases, and 10 bases separated the two germline ends. This CDR3 region has 14 residues. CDR3 nucleotide sequence: TGTGCCAGCAGCTTAAACAGGGCGGGCGGGGAGCTGTTTTTT. This encodes CASSLNRAGGELFF.

Remarks on this clonotype: A far larger clone is just one base off, so this is likely a read error. The rearrangement joins TRBV6-9 to TRBJ2-2; TRBD1 agrees at 8 bases. CDR1 and CDR2 (germline): MNHGY, SVAAGI. The CDR3 length is 15 residues. The DNA for the CDR3 is TGTGCCAGCAGTTACGGGGCAGGGGGCACCTGGGAGCTGTTTTTT. It specifies CASSYGAGGTWELFF.

At least ten counts were recorded for this clonotype. The chain has TRBV3-1 and TRBJ2-4; D not certain. Trimming pared 1 base from V and 0 bases from J, leaving 4 bases between. The CDR3 contains 14 residues. Germline-derived CDR1 and CDR2 are LGHDT and YNNKEL (reference sequence). In DNA form, the CDR3 reads TGTGCCAGCAGCCAAGGTGTAGCCAAAAACATTCAGTACTTC. This translates into CASSQGVAKNIQYF.

Many counts were recorded for this clonotype. V gene TRBV28 combines with J gene TRBJ1-1, with 8 bases aligning to TRBD1. The CDR3 has 17 residues. With 6 bases clipped from V and 0 bases from J, the junction kept 12 bases outside the gene matches. Germline lookup yields CDR1 MDHEN and CDR2 SYDVKM. CDR3 nucleotide sequence: TGTGCCAGCAGCGCTGACAGGGGAGGGCCGATGAACACTGAAGCTTTCTTT. Its protein is CASSADRGGPMNTEAFF.

In this sample, this clonotype turned up many times. The chain joins TRBV5-6 to TRBJ2-2; 9 bases match TRBD2. V lost 0 bases to trimming and J lost 4 bases; unmatched junction nucleotides: 4. The CDR3 has 16 amino acids. The germline gives CDR1 SGHDT, CDR2 YYEEEE. DNA of the CDR3: TGTGCCAGCAGCTTGGGTAGCGGGAGCCCCACCGGGGAGCTGTTTTTT. Encoded protein: CASSLGSGSPTGELFF.

The gene calls are TRBV5-1 and TRBJ2-7, with D possibly TRBD1 on 6 matching bases. V lost 3 bases and J 2 bases, leaving 9 bases between the germline ends. The CDR3 covers 13 residues. Germline-derived CDR1 and CDR2 are SGHRS and YFSETQ. Here the CDR3 DNA reads TGCGCCAGCAGCTACGGGACAACCTACGAGCAGTACTTC. Amino acid sequence: CASSYGTTYEQYF.

This clonotype was observed many times. The V call is TRBV28, the J call TRBJ1-2; TRBD1 matches at 7 bases. The V and J ends lost 5 bases and 1 base, in that order; junction bases with no gene match: 7. This CDR3 is 15 amino acids long. Looked up from germline, CDR1 is MDHEN and CDR2 is SYDVKM. CDR3 region: CASSLTGDLNYGYTF. Written as DNA, the CDR3 is TGTGCCAGCAGTCTAACAGGGGACCTTAACTATGGCTACACCTTC.

By frequency in the sample, this clonotype is large. The gene calls are TRBV28 and TRBJ1-2; D might be TRBD1 (5 bases). The CDR3 is 13 residues long. Germline CDR1 and CDR2: MDHEN and SYDVKM. The V and J ends lost 6 bases and 2 bases respectively, with 10 bases between them. In DNA, the CDR3 is TGTGCCAGCAGGCCCCAGGGCAACTATGGCTACACCTTC. The encoded protein is CASRPQGNYGYTF.

This clonotype was picked up many times. The chain combines TRBV20-1 with TRBJ1-1, with 8 bases matching TRBD1. Trimming cost V 1 base and J 4 bases; bases outside gene matches: 5. The CDR3 spans 14 residues. CDR1 and CDR2 (germline): DFQATT, SNEGSKA (reference sequence). CDR3 in DNA: TGCAGTGCTAGAGGGGTCAGGGGGCTCACTGAAGCTTTCTTT. Encoded protein: CSARGVRGLTEAFF.

The table lists this clonotype with many counts. The rearrangement links TRBV5-1 to TRBJ2-2; 14 bases are a match to TRBD2. Trimming removed 4 bases from V and 6 bases from J; junction bases left unmatched: 5. Germline loops: CDR1 SGHRS, CDR2 YFSETQ. This CDR3 region has 16 residues. The CDR3 nucleotides are TGCGCCAGCAGCACTGGACTAGCGGGAGGAGCCGGGGAGCTGTTTTTT. Translating it yields CASSTGLAGGAGELFF.

This clonotype was counted ten times or more. V usage is TRBV18 and J usage is TRBJ2-3; no clear D. With 1 base removed from V and 0 bases from J, the gap between germline ends came to 8 bases. CDR3 length equals 15 residues. CDR1 and CDR2 (germline): KGHSH, LQKENI. The CDR3 nucleotides read TGTGCCAGCTCACCACTCTCCGCAAGCACAGATACGCAGTATTTT. This gives the protein CASSPLSASTDTQYF.

Worth noting for this clonotype: The conserved final phenylalanine or tryptophan is absent from the CDR3, which likely points to a read error. No DNA is shown, since the ends of the CDR3 on it are uncertain; the CDR3 is the one TCRdb lists. This chain joins TRBV28 and TRBJ2-7; the table's D call, TRBD1, has no DNA check behind it. The CDR3 adds up to 13 amino acids, both ends counted. Germline values: CDR1 MDHEN, CDR2 SYDVKM. The CDR3: CGGGGGGGGGGGG.

At least ten counts were recorded for this clonotype. This sequence joins TRBV30 and TRBJ1-5; TRBD1 is a possible D gene (5 bases). CDR1 is GTSNPN and CDR2 is SVGIG in the germline V gene (reference sequence). Trimming cost V 3 bases and J 4 bases, with 16 bases left between them. The CDR3 runs to 15 residues. CDR3 amino acids: CAWSEGRSRNQPQHF. As DNA, the CDR3 is TGTGCCTGGAGCGAGGGGAGAAGTAGAAATCAGCCCCAGCATTTT.

The table lists this clonotype with many counts. The chain employs TRBV5-1 and TRBJ2-3; 10 nucleotides line up with TRBD2. In germline, CDR1 is SGHRS, CDR2 YFSETQ. V was pared by 2 bases and J by 4 bases, with 4 bases of the junction left unmatched. CDR3 length equals 15 residues. CDR3 nucleotides: TGCGCCAGCAGCTTAAGCGGGGGGGCTCCAGATACGCAGTATTTT. This encodes CASSLSGGAPDTQYF.

Ten or more counts support this clonotype. It may be a read error: a sequence one base away is much more abundant. V usage is TRBV19 and J usage is TRBJ2-5; 13 nucleotides agree with TRBD2. Looked up from germline, CDR1 is LNHDA and CDR2 is SQIVND (reference sequence). V shed 3 bases, J shed 9 bases, and the junction held 7 bases outside the gene matches. There are 15 residues in the CDR3. CDR3 sequence reads: CASSMGTSGVEAQYF. CDR3 nucleotide sequence: TGTGCCAGTAGTATGGGGACTAGCGGGGTGGAGGCCCAGTACTTC.

This clonotype was picked up many times. This rearrangement joins TRBV14 to TRBJ1-4; D is unclear. The CDR3 sequence is 15 residues long. CDR1 is SGHDN and CDR2 is FVKESK in the germline V gene. V lost 2 bases to trimming and J lost 7 bases, with 14 bases between them. CDR3 coding DNA: TGTGCCAGCAGCCAACAAGCGGGTCCAGGTGAAAAACTGTTTTTT. Amino acids: CASSQQAGPGEKLFF.

This clonotype was seen a single time. Since a much larger clone is just one base distant, this may be a read error. For the CDR3, the DNA is TGTGCCAGCAGCATACAGGTAGCCCTCAGGACCCAGTACTTC. This gives the protein CASSIQVALRTQYF. The chain combines TRBV28 with TRBJ2-7, with TRBD1 as a possible D gene (5 bases). Gene TRBJ2-5 matches the end of the DNA better, so the J call may be wrong. Germline CDR1 reads MDHEN; CDR2 reads SYDVKM. This CDR3 has 14 residues.

This clonotype has ten or more counts. V gene TRBV6-5 combines with J gene TRBJ1-2; D remains ambiguous. Germline V gives CDR1 MNHEY, CDR2 SVGAGI. The CDR3 runs to 15 residues. Trimming removed 3 bases from V and 1 base from J, with 12 bases in between. The CDR3 protein is CASSYYKGSNYGYTF. In DNA form, the CDR3 reads TGTGCCAGCAGTTATTACAAAGGTAGTAACTATGGCTACACCTTC.

For this clonotype: Given a much more abundant clone one base away, this may be a read error. The chain links TRBV5-1 to TRBJ2-3, with D perhaps matching TRBD1 (6 bases). Germline V CDR1 and CDR2: SGHRS, YFSETQ. CDR3 length: 16 amino acids. The ends were cut back, 4 bases at V and 2 bases at J, with 17 bases in the middle. The CDR3 DNA sequence: TGCGCCAGCAGCCTAGAGGGTCAGGGGCCCACAGATACGCAGTATTTT. It specifies CASSLEGQGPTDTQYF.

This clonotype was observed many times. The chain employs TRBV24-1 and TRBJ2-1; the match to TRBD2 covers 7 bases. Looked up from germline, CDR1 is KGHDR and CDR2 is SFDVKD. V shed 10 bases and J 3 bases; nucleotides not matched to a gene: 5. This CDR3 is 13 amino acids long. CDR3 bases: TGTGCCACGCAGCGGGGCCTCTACAATGAGCAGTTCTTC. Its protein product is CATQRGLYNEQFF.

This clonotype was counted ten times or more. The chain employs TRBV30 and TRBJ1-1, with D perhaps matching TRBD1 (6 bases). Trimming removed 2 bases from V and 4 bases from J, with 17 bases in between. CDR3 length: 15 residues. CDR1 is GTSNPN and CDR2 is SVGIG in the germline V gene (reference sequence). The CDR3 sequence is CAWSSRTGAGTEAFF. In DNA form, the CDR3 reads TGTGCCTGGAGTTCCCGTACGGGGGCAGGCACTGAAGCTTTCTTT.